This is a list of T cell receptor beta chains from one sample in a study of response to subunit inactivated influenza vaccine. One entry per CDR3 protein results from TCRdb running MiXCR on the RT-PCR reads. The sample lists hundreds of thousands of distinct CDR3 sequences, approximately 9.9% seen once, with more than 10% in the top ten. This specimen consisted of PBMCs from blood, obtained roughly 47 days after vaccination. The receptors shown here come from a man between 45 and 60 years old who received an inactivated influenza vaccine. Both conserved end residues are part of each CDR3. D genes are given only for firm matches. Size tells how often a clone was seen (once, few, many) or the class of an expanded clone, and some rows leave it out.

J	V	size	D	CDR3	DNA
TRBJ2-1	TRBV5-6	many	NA	CASSLSSLNEQFF	TGTGCCAGCAGCTTGTCCAGTCTCAATGAGCAGTTCTTC
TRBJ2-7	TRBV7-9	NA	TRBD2	CASSFTGGRYSYEQYF	TGTGCCAGCAGCTTCACGGGAGGCCGATATTCCTACGAGCAGTACTTC
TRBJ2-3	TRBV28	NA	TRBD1	CASSLAGQGPSTDTQYF	TGTGCCAGCAGTTTGGCGGGACAGGGGCCTAGCACAGATACGCAGTATTTT
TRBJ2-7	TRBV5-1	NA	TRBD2	CASMGGLAGGPSYDQYF	TGCGCCAGCATGGGAGGACTAGCGGGAGGGCCAAGCTACGACCAGTACTTC
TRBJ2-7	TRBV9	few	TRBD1	CASSVDVWTGQGSEQYF	TGTGCCAGCAGCGTGGACGTCTGGACAGGGCAGGGGAGCGAGCAGTACTTC
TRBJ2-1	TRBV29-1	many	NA	CSVEAGGTYNEQFF	TGCAGCGTTGAAGCCGGGGGTACCTACAATGAGCAGTTCTTC
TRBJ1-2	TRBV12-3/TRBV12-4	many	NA	CASSSAEPSGYTF	TGTGCCAGCAGTTCCGCGGAGCCGAGTGGCTACACCTTC
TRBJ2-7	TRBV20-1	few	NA	CSASKGPGNSYEQYF	TGCAGTGCTAGTAAGGGACCGGGAAACTCCTACGAGCAGTACTTC
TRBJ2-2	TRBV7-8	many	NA	CASSLVIPKGVKLFF	TGTGCCAGCAGCTTAGTCATACCCAAGGGTGTTAAGCTGTTTTTT
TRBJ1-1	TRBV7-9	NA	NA	CASSPTGDSGAFF	TGTGCCAGCAGCCCCACGGGGGATTCCGGAGCTTTCTTT
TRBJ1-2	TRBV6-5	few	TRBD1	CASSYNRQGYYGYTF	TGTGCCAGCAGTTACAACCGACAGGGTTACTATGGCTACACCTTC
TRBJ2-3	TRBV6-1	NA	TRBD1	CASSMGTGVYSTDTQYF	TGTGCCAGCAGTATGGGGACAGGGGTTTACTCAACAGATACGCAGTATTTT
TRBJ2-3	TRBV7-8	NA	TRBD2	CASSAYRGGGTDTQYF	TGTGCCAGCAGCGCGTACCGCGGGGGGGGCACAGATACGCAGTATTTT